Shown below are 22 T cell receptor beta chains from a single sample sequenced in a study of OX40 agonist ivuxolimab in advanced cancers. Produced via immunoSEQ multiplex PCR; TCRdb's table is partial and in-frame only. The data contain over 75,000 clones, approximately 87% of them singletons. Source: CD4+ or CD8+ T cells sorted from blood, taken in a trial of the OX40 agonist ivuxolimab. Source of these receptors: an adult with an advanced solid tumor such as melanoma, head and neck, liver or kidney cancer.

This clone was counted once. The chain links TRBV29-1 to TRBJ1-4; D uncertain. Deletions cut 5 bases from V and 3 bases from J, with 10 bases between. CDR1 SQVTM and CDR2 ANQGSEA come from the germline V gene. The length of the CDR3 is 13 residues. As DNA, the CDR3 is TGCAGCGTTCGGGAGGGCCCTAATGAAAAACTGTTTTTT. Its protein product is CSVREGPNEKLFF.

Details on this clone: The identical CDR3 is also encoded by other nucleotide sequences in the sample. J is TRBJ1-1 and V is TRBV7-2; D not resolved. The V end lost 5 bases, the J end lost 4 bases, and 17 bases lay between the germline ends. This CDR3 is 15 amino acids long. Germline V lookup: CDR1 SGHTA, CDR2 FQGNSA. The CDR3 is CASSHSPGGRTEAFF. In nucleotides, the CDR3 is TGTGCCAGCAGCCACTCTCCAGGTGGACGCACTGAAGCTTTCTTT.

The chain uses TRBV11-2 and TRBJ1-2; D is undetermined. The germline CDR1 and CDR2 sequences are SGHAT and FQNNGV. V was cut by 1 base and J by 3 bases, with 12 bases left in between. The CDR3 is 15 residues long. CDR3 in DNA: TGTGCCAGCAGCTTAGGGGCAGCTCGGGACTATGGCTACACCTTC. Its translation: CASSLGAARDYGYTF.

The chain uses TRBV28 and TRBJ2-6; 9 bases fit TRBD2. V trimming: 3 bases; J trimming: 0 bases; junction bases outside the gene matches: 3. CDR3 size: 17 residues. In germline, CDR1 is MDHEN, CDR2 SYDVKM. CDR3 protein: CASSFSGSPSGANVLTF. CDR3 in DNA: TGTGCCAGCAGTTTTAGCGGGAGTCCCTCTGGGGCCAACGTCCTGACTTTC.

This sequence joins TRBV6-5 and TRBJ2-7, with D perhaps TRBD2 (6 bases). Germline CDR1 reads MNHEY; CDR2 reads SVGAGI. Trimming took off 6 bases at V and 1 base at J, with 13 bases between the two ends. This CDR3 contains 14 residues. The CDR3 nucleotides are TGTGCCAGCAGGGAACCGGGAGAATCCTACGAGCAGTACGTC. Translating it yields CASREPGESYEQYV.

V and J are TRBV5-1 and TRBJ2-7, with 8 bases fitting TRBD1. J gave up 5 bases and V 5 bases, and 6 bases lay outside the gene matches. This CDR3 is built from 13 residues. Germline V lookup: CDR1 SGHRS, CDR2 YFSETQ. The CDR3 region is CASRVTGVDEQYF. The CDR3 DNA follows: TGCGCCAGCAGAGTGACAGGGGTTGACGAGCAGTACTTC.

CDR3 DNA sequence: TGTGCCAGCAGCTTAGTTGCAGGGCGCAACACCGGGGAGCTGTTTTTT. Translation: CASSLVAGRNTGELFF. The rearrangement links TRBV11-2 to TRBJ2-2; D may be TRBD1 (5 bases). The V gene lost 1 base and the J gene lost 2 bases, with 11 bases spanning the gap. CDR3 length: 16 residues. CDR1 and CDR2 from the germline V gene are SGHAT and FQNNGV.

CDR3 sequence: CASSLQAAGNTIYF. As DNA, the CDR3 is TGTGCCAGCAGCTTACAGGCGGCGGGAAACACCATATATTTT. The chain recombines TRBV7-2 with TRBJ1-3; D remains unclear. This CDR3 has 14 residues. Germline CDR1 SGHTA, CDR2 FQGNSA. V lost 2 bases and J lost 4, with 9 bases in between.

The rearrangement links TRBV5-4 to TRBJ2-1; the match to TRBD2 covers 9 bases. This CDR3 comprises 17 residues. The junction had 10 bases not matched to a gene; V was cut back by 4 bases and J by 2 bases. The germline V gene encodes CDR1 SGHNT and CDR2 YYREEE (reference sequence). The CDR3 nucleotides read TGTGCCAGCAGCCTTGGGGATCTAGCGGGAACCTACAATGAGCAGTTCTTC. Protein: CASSLGDLAGTYNEQFF.

As regards this clone: Likely a read error: the CDR3 ends without its conserved phenylalanine or tryptophan. The limits of the CDR3 on the DNA are not certain, so only TCRdb's listed CDR3 is given. V and J are TRBV11-2 and TRBJ1-2; the DNA was not compared with TRBD1, the D call given in the table. Germline V CDR1 and CDR2: SGHAT, FQNNGV. The CDR3 spans 15 amino acids, including both terminal residues. This CDR3 reads CASTLGGRTGSPDLS.

The V call is TRBV11-3, the J call TRBJ2-3, with TRBD2 identical over 8 bases. CDR3 length equals 17 residues. J was trimmed by 6 bases and V by 5 bases; bases with no gene match: 16. The V gene's germline CDR1 is SGHNT and CDR2 YENEEA. The CDR3 is CASSPGTAAGASDTQYF. DNA for the CDR3: TGTGCCAGCAGCCCAGGGACGGCAGCGGGAGCTTCGGATACGCAGTATTTT.

This clone was found a few times. This chain joins TRBV7-8 and TRBJ2-7; possibly TRBD2 for D (5 bases). Trimming stripped 0 bases from V and 3 bases from J, with 9 bases between. Per germline, CDR1 SGHVS and CDR2 FQNEAQ. The CDR3 is 14 amino acids. CDR3 sequence (DNA): TGTGCCAGCAGCTTAGCGGGAGCCCTCTACGAGCAGTACGTC. Translation: CASSLAGALYEQYV.

The chain links TRBV10-3 to TRBJ1-2; D ambiguous. This CDR3 spans 15 amino acids. Per the germline V gene, CDR1 is ENHRY and CDR2 is SYGVKD. Trimming removed 8 bases at V and 1 base at J, with 17 bases between. In DNA, the CDR3 is TGTGCCATCTTGACCTCCGCTCCCAATAACTATGGCTACACCTTC. This codes for CAILTSAPNNYGYTF.

V usage is TRBV23-1 and J usage is TRBJ1-4; a possible D gene is TRBD1 (6 bases). TRBV23-1 qualifies as an ORF whose function is uncertain. Trimming stripped 1 base from V and 1 base from J, with 10 bases between. This CDR3 spans 16 amino acids. The CDR3 sequence: CASSQYKGGTNEKLFF. The CDR3 nucleotides are TGCGCCAGCAGTCAATATAAAGGGGGAACTAATGAAAAACTGTTTTTT.

The gene calls are TRBV7-2 and TRBJ1-2, with a possible D match to TRBD1 (6 bases). The germline gives CDR1 SGHTA, CDR2 FQGNSA. This CDR3 has 16 amino acids. Trimming stripped 5 bases from V and 8 bases from J, with 24 bases between. The chain's CDR3 is CASSPGVGENLKGYTF. CDR3 DNA: TGTGCCAGCAGCCCAGGGGTAGGGGAGAATCTAAAGGGCTACACCTTC.

The chain recombines TRBV5-1 with TRBJ1-2; possible D gene TRBD1, 6 bases. In germline, CDR1 is SGHRS, CDR2 YFSETQ. V lost 4 bases and J 0 bases, leaving 13 bases between the germline ends. The CDR3 contains 15 residues. For the CDR3, the DNA is TGCGCCAGCAGCCAGCAACAGGGCACTAACTATGGCTACACCTTC. Its protein is CASSQQQGTNYGYTF. Full variable domain (missing parts from reference TRBV5-1 and TRBJ1-2): KAGVTQTPRYLIKTRGQQVTLSCSPISGHRSVSWYQQTPGQGLQFLFEYFSETQRNKGNFPGRFSGRQFSNSRSEMNVSTLELGDSALYLCASSQQQGTNYGYTFGSGTRLTVV.

The genes are TRBV13 and TRBJ1-2; a weak D match, TRBD1 (6 bases). There are 14 residues in the CDR3. V lost 2 bases and J 3 bases, leaving 10 bases between the germline ends. CDR1 is PRHDT and CDR2 is FYEKMQ in the germline V gene (reference sequence). This CDR3 is CASSLQGRDYGYTF. The CDR3 DNA follows: TGTGCCAGCAGCTTACAGGGGCGCGACTATGGCTACACCTTC.

The V gene is TRBV7-3, the J gene TRBJ1-2; 11 nucleotides match TRBD1. The germline V gene has CDR1 SGHTA and CDR2 FQGTGA. CDR3 size: 15 residues. Trimming took 5 bases from V and 8 from J; bases not matched to a gene: 10. DNA of the CDR3: TGTGCCAGCAGCGCCCCGGGACAGGGGGGGGGCGGCTACACCTTC. Protein sequence: CASSAPGQGGGGYTF.

This clone was observed a handful of times. V and J are TRBV4-2 and TRBJ1-5, with unresolved D. CDR3 size: 15 residues. CDR1 is LGHNA and CDR2 is YNFKEQ in the germline V gene. The ends were cut back, 0 bases at V and 4 bases at J, with 10 bases in the middle. DNA of the CDR3: TGTGCCAGCAGCCAAGATGGAACAGAAAATCAGCCCCAGCATTTT. It specifies CASSQDGTENQPQHF.

This clone has only one observation. The J gene is TRBJ1-1, the V gene TRBV11-3, with unresolved D. V shed 0 bases and J shed 5 bases, with 13 bases lying between them. The CDR3 has 15 amino acids. The germline gives CDR1 SGHNT, CDR2 YENEEA. As DNA, the CDR3 is TGTGCCAGCAGCTTAGATCCCCCCAGAAGTACTGAAGCTTTCTTT. Protein sequence: CASSLDPPRSTEAFF.

By share of the sample, this clone is medium-sized. This chain connects TRBV6-1 to TRBJ1-2; TRBD1 might be the D (5 bases). Germline loops: CDR1 MNHNS, CDR2 SASEGT. Trimming took off 5 bases at V and 4 bases at J, with 8 bases between the two ends. This CDR3 has 12 amino acids. As DNA, the CDR3 is TGTGCCAGCAGTACGCAGGGCTATGGCTACACCTTC. Translated: CASSTQGYGYTF.

This clone has only one observation. J is TRBJ1-2 and V is TRBV25-1; maybe TRBD1 (5 bases). Germline CDR1 reads MGHDK; CDR2 reads SYGVNS. The V end was cut by 6 bases, the J end by 4 bases, with 12 bases between. The CDR3 consists of 13 residues. CDR3 sequence reads: CASRGTLAYGYTF. For the CDR3, the DNA is TGTGCCAGCAGAGGGACCCTCGCCTATGGCTACACCTTC.